Included here is one T cell receptor (beta chain) sequence, with context. Its specificity is not known. This sample is part of a study of T-cell memory formation after mild COVID-19. The study's findings and limits: Second-wave clones that peaked on day 37 lacked confirmed SARS-CoV-2 specificity. Pre-infection memory showed some responding clones, and this suggested that cross-reactive memory joined. Balance between CD4 and CD8 was seen in clones contracting day 15 to 85, and a CD4+ lean was seen in later expanders.

V was shortened by 3 bases and J by 6 bases, with 11 bases between the two germline ends. Germline-derived CDR1 and CDR2 are SGHAT and FQNNGV. CDR3 length: 13 residues. MiXCR was run by TCRdb on the 5' RACE reads, yielding one entry per CDR3 protein. Among roughly 50,000 distinct CDR3 sequences, 8% to 10% were seen once, and the ten largest hold about 1.1%. The rearrangement joins TRBV11-2 to TRBJ1-2, with a tentative D call TRBD1 (5 bases). The clonotype was recovered from a man aged 18 to 30 who had mild COVID-19 (a few samples of this study predate the infection). Cell type and time point are not known. The sequenced material came from PBMCs or a T cell subset sorted from them (not recorded which). CDR3 region: CASSFPRGNGYTF. The CDR3 bases are TGTGCCAGCAGCTTCCCGCGGGGGAATGGCTACACCTTC.